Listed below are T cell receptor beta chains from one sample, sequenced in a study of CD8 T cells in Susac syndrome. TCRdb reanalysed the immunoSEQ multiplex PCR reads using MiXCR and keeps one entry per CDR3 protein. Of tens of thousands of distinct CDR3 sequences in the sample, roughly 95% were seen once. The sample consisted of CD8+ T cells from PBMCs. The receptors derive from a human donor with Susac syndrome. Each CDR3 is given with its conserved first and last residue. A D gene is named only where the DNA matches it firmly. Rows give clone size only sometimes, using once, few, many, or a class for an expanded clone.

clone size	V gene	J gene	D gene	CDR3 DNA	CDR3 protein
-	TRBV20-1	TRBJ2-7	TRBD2	TGCAGTGCTAGAGGGGAGACTAGCGGGAGATACGAGCAGTACTTC	CSARGETSGRYEQYF
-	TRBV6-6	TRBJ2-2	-	TGTGCCAGCACCTTCACCGGGGAGCTGTTTTTT	CASTFTGELFF
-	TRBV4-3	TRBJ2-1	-	TGCGCCAGCAGCCATAGGGGGGGGGTCGAGCAGTTCTTC	CASSHRGGVEQFF
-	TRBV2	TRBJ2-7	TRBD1	TGTGCCAGCAGTGGCCCCTTACGACAGGGTCTCTCCTACGAGCAGTACTTC	CASSGPLRQGLSYEQYF
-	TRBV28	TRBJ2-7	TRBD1	TGTGCCAGCAGTTTCCTTTCGACAGGGGCCTACGAGCAGTACTTC	CASSFLSTGAYEQYF
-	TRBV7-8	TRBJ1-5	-	TGTGCCAGCAGCTTACAGGAAAACAATCAGCCCCAGCATTTT	CASSLQENNQPQHF
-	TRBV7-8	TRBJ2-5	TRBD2	TGTGCCAGCAGCTTAGCGCTATTAGCGGGGAGGGAGACCCAGTACTTC	CASSLALLAGRETQYF
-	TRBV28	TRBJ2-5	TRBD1	TGTGCCAGCAGACAATTCCGGGACAGGGTTTACAAAGAGACCCAGTACTTC	CASRQFRDRVYKETQYF
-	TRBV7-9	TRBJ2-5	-	TGTGCCAGCAGACTTACAGGGTATGAGACCCAGTACTTC	CASRLTGYETQYF
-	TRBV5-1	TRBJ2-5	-	TGCGCCAGCAGCTTGGGGGCGGATACTCAAGAGACCCAGTACTTC	CASSLGADTQETQYF
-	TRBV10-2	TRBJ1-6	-	TGCGCCAGCAGTAGTGGCGGAGGGGTGGACTCACCCCTCCACTTT	CASSSGGGVDSPLHF
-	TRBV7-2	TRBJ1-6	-	TGTGCCAGCAGCCCCCCTGGGATATCACCCCTCCACTTT	CASSPPGISPLHF
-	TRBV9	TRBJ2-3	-	TGTGCCAGCAGCCCCGGTCCGGACTTTACAGATACGCAGTATTTT	CASSPGPDFTDTQYF
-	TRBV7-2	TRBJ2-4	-	TGTGCCAGCAGCTCCGTCGCGGACGTCTGGGCCAAAAACATTCAGTACTTC	CASSSVADVWAKNIQYF
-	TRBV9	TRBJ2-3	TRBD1	TGTGCCAGCAGTCCTGAGGGGGCCACAGATACGCAGTATTTT	CASSPEGATDTQYF
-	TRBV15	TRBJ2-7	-	TGTGCCACCAGCAGAGGAGGGGGACGGCGCTACGAGCAGTACTTC	CATSRGGGRRYEQYF
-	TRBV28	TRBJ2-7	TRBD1	TGTGCCAGCATCCCCCACAGGGGCTCGCCTTCCCTTTACGAGCAGTACTTC	CASIPHRGSPSLYEQYF
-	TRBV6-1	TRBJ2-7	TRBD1	TGTGCCAGCAGTGAGGGACAGGGCTCCTACGAGCAGTACTTC	CASSEGQGSYEQYF
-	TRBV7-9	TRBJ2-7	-	TGTGCCAGCAGCCGCAGGGCGGACGAGCAGTACTTC	CASSRRADEQYF
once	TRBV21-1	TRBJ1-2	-	TGTGCCACCAAGGGGGCACGGGGCTACACCTTC	CATKGARGYTF
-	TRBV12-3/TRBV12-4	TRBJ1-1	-	TGTGCCAGCAGTTTCGGTCGGTCGAACACTGAAGCTTTCTTT	CASSFGRSNTEAFF
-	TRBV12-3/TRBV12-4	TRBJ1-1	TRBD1	TGTGCCAGCAGTATAACAGGGGGCGGAACTGAAGCTTTCTTT	CASSITGGGTEAFF
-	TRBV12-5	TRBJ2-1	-	TGTGCTAGTGGTTTGGGCTCTGCTCCGAACTCCTACAATGAGCAGTTCTTC	CASGLGSAPNSYNEQFF
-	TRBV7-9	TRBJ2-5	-	TGTGCCAGCTCCTTAGTACTCCTAGAGACCCAGTACTTC	CASSLVLLETQYF
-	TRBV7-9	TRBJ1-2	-	TGTGCCAGCAGCTTAGCGGCACGAGCTAACTATGGCTACACCTTC	CASSLAARANYGYTF
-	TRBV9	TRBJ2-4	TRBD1	TGTGCCAGCAGCGTAGAGGACAGGGTGGAGGACATTCAGTACTTC	CASSVEDRVEDIQYF
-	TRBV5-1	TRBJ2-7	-	TGCGCCAGCAGCTCGGGTATCGGCTACGAGCAGTACTTC	CASSSGIGYEQYF
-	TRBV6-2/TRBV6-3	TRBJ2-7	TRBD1	TGTGCCAGCAGGGGACAGGGGATGCTGGACGACTACGAGCAGTACTTC	CASRGQGMLDDYEQYF
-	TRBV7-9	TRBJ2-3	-	TGTGCCAGCAGCTTAAGGGGGGCGATCACAGATACGCAGTATTTT	CASSLRGAITDTQYF
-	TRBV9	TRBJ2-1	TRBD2	TGTGCCAGCAGCGCCCGGGAGGGGCAGTTCTTC	CASSAREGQFF
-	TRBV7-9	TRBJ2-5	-	TGTGCCAGCAGCCAGACGCGACAGGCTCAAGAGACCCAGTACTTC	CASSQTRQAQETQYF
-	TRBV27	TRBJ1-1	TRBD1	TGTGCCAGAAGGGGACAGGGTAACACTGAAGCTTTCTTT	CARRGQGNTEAFF
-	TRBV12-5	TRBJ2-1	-	TGTGCTAGTGGTTTGAGTGGTGAGCAGTTCTTC	CASGLSGEQFF
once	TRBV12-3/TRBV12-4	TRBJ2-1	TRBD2	TGTGCCAGCAGTTTCCAGGCTAGCGGGGGGGCAAGGTACAATGAGCAGTTCTTC	CASSFQASGGARYNEQFF
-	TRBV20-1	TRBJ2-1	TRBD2	TGCAGTGCCAGGACTAGCGGGGGGGACTACAATGAGCAGTTCTTC	CSARTSGGDYNEQFF
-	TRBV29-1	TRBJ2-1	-	TGCAGCGTTGAAGGCTCCCGGGGCCAGACGACCTACAATGAGCAGTTCTTC	CSVEGSRGQTTYNEQFF
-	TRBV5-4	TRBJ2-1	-	TGTGCCAGCAGCGACAGCTCGCCTGAGCAGTTCTTC	CASSDSSPEQFF